The 8 T cell receptor beta chains given below trace back to one sample, sequenced in a study of T cells in localized non-small cell lung cancer. Profiled with immunoSEQ multiplex PCR; TCRdb holds only in-frame clones, not every one. This sample has 50,000 or so clones; about three quarters occur once, and the top ten carry about 4.6%. Specimen: PBMCs, collected before any cancer treatment. These receptors originate from a woman between 40 and 69 years old with stage II lung adenocarcinoma.

The V call is TRBV7-2, the J call TRBJ1-3; TRBD1 matches 7 bases. Germline V gene sequence: CDR1 SGHTA, CDR2 FQGNSA. Trimming removed 1 base from V and 3 bases from J; junction bases left unmatched: 3. The CDR3 runs to 15 residues. CDR3: CASSLGPGGGNTIYF. The CDR3 DNA follows: TGTGCCAGCAGCTTAGGCCCAGGGGGTGGAAACACCATATATTTT.

The chain employs TRBV6-5 and TRBJ2-6; D possibly corresponds to TRBD1 (6 bases). CDR3 length: 15 amino acids. V dropped 5 bases and J dropped 1 base, with 9 bases sitting between them. Per germline, CDR1 MNHEY and CDR2 SVGAGI. The CDR3, as DNA: TGTGCCAGCAGTCCACAGGGATCTGGGGCCAACGTCCTGACTTTC. This codes for CASSPQGSGANVLTF.

The gene calls are TRBV12-5 and TRBJ1-4; 8 positions agree with TRBD1. Germline lookup yields CDR1 LGHNT and CDR2 FRNRAP. The CDR3 has 15 residues. V lost 0 bases to trimming and J lost 8 bases; unmatched junction nucleotides: 5. The CDR3 here is CASGLVQGDNEKLFF. In DNA, the CDR3 is TGTGCTAGTGGTTTGGTACAGGGGGACAACGAAAAACTGTTTTTT.

V gene TRBV5-4 combines with J gene TRBJ1-2; no definite D call. There are 14 residues in the CDR3. Germline values: CDR1 SGHNT, CDR2 YYREEE (reference sequence). V lost 0 bases to trimming and J lost 4 bases, with 10 bases between them. The CDR3 loop reads CASSLDQMPYGYTF. As DNA, the CDR3 is TGTGCCAGCAGCTTGGACCAGATGCCCTATGGCTACACCTTC.

The chain employs TRBV27 and TRBJ2-1; TRBD1 might be the D (7 bases). The CDR3 length is 13 residues. V lost 3 bases to trimming and J lost 14 bases, with 17 bases between them. Germline V gives CDR1 MNHEY, CDR2 SMNVEV (reference sequence). The CDR3 spells CASSFKTGEEEFF. The DNA for the CDR3 is TGTGCCAGCAGTTTTAAAACAGGGGAGGAGGAGTTCTTC.

This sequence joins TRBV19 and TRBJ1-6, with a possible D match to TRBD1 (5 bases). The germline V gene has CDR1 LNHDA and CDR2 SQIVND (reference sequence). This CDR3 is built from 16 residues. Trimming left V 9 bases short and J 6 bases short, with 21 bases between. CDR3 nucleotide sequence: TGTGCCAGCCGCCCGGAGCGGGGGAAGAGTAATTCACCCCTCCACTTT. Residues: CASRPERGKSNSPLHF.

The chain carries TRBV7-2 and TRBJ2-7; 15 bases line up with TRBD2. The CDR3 is made up of 16 amino acids. The V gene's germline CDR1 is SGHTA and CDR2 FQGNSA. Germline trimming cut 5 bases from V and 2 bases from J; bases unmatched to any gene: 4. CDR3 in amino acids: CASSEGLAGGTYEQYF. CDR3 nucleotides: TGTGCCAGCAGCGAGGGACTAGCGGGGGGAACCTACGAGCAGTACTTC.

This clone was counted only a few times. The chain carries TRBV5-1 and TRBJ2-1; 8 nucleotides line up with TRBD1. Germline V CDR1 and CDR2: SGHRS, YFSETQ. The CDR3 consists of 14 residues. V dropped 4 bases and J dropped 3; count of bases not matched to a gene: 3. CDR3 loop: CASSQGQGYNEQFF. Here the CDR3 DNA reads TGCGCCAGCAGCCAAGGACAGGGCTACAATGAGCAGTTCTTC. Drawing the rest from reference TRBV5-1 and TRBJ2-1, the complete variable domain is KAGVTQTPRYLIKTRGQQVTLSCSPISGHRSVSWYQQTPGQGLQFLFEYFSETQRNKGNFPGRFSGRQFSNSRSEMNVSTLELGDSALYLCASSQGQGYNEQFFGPGTRLTVL.